The 29 T cell receptor beta chains in this list originate from one sample, sequenced in a study of graft-versus-host responses after intestinal transplantation. Antigens for these TCRs are unknown. Sequencing was performed with immunoSEQ multiplex PCR; in TCRdb, only in-frame clones are kept and a portion is missing. Counted here are some 90,000 clones, about nine tenths occurring once; the ten biggest clones make up nearly 0.11%. Material: unstimulated CD4+ T cells sorted from spleen or lymph node cells, obtained before intestinal transplant. Receptors were obtained from a human donor who received an intestinal transplant.

The rearrangement joins TRBV9 to TRBJ2-1; TRBD2 might be the D (6 bases). V was pared by 4 bases and J by 2 bases, with 16 bases between. The CDR3 consists of 16 residues. Germline CDR1 SGDLS, CDR2 YYNGEE. CDR3 bases: TGTGCCAGCAGCCCCACCCTTGGGGGGACCTACAATGAGCAGTTCTTC. Residues: CASSPTLGGTYNEQFF.

The gene calls are TRBV10-3 and TRBJ1-5, with D unclear. In germline, CDR1 is ENHRY, CDR2 SYGVKD. CDR3 length equals 15 residues. Trimming took 0 bases from V and 6 from J, leaving 12 bases between them. As DNA, the CDR3 is TGTGCCATCAGTGAGTCTGATAGGGCGGGTCAGCCCCAGCATTTT. Encoded protein: CAISESDRAGQPQHF.

This chain uses TRBV7-2 with TRBJ2-7, with a tentative D call TRBD2 (5 bases). CDR3 size: 15 residues. Per the germline V gene, CDR1 is SGHTA and CDR2 is FQGNSA. V lost 5 bases and J lost 3, with 17 bases in between. CDR3 bases: TGTGCCAGCAGCCCAAGGGCGGGTAGGGACTACGAGCAGTACTTC. Protein product: CASSPRAGRDYEQYF.

The V and J genes are TRBV5-1 and TRBJ1-5, with 7 bases fitting TRBD1. Germline values: CDR1 SGHRS, CDR2 YFSETQ. This CDR3 spans 15 amino acids. V lost 0 bases to trimming and J lost 4 bases; unmatched junction nucleotides: 4. The CDR3 spells CASSLDVGQNQPQHF. CDR3 DNA: TGCGCCAGCAGCTTGGATGTGGGACAGAATCAGCCCCAGCATTTT.

This clone was seen a single time. The chain employs TRBV27 and TRBJ1-6; TRBD1 aligns across 11 bases. The CDR3 runs to 17 residues. V was clipped by 6 bases and J by 6 bases; unmatched bases: 10. Per the germline V gene, CDR1 is MNHEY and CDR2 is SMNVEV (reference sequence). The CDR3 sequence is CASRPIGQGAFNSPLHF. CDR3 nucleotide sequence: TGTGCCAGCAGACCCATCGGACAGGGGGCTTTTAATTCACCCCTCCACTTT.

The chain recombines TRBV11-1 with TRBJ1-2; a possible D gene is TRBD1 (5 bases). Looked up from germline, CDR1 is SGHAT and CDR2 is FQDESV (reference sequence). The V gene lost 0 bases and the J gene lost 8 bases, with 22 bases spanning the gap. The CDR3 sequence is 17 residues long. The CDR3 protein is CASSLAHGSGTPVGYTF. CDR3 DNA sequence: TGTGCCAGCAGCTTAGCCCACGGCAGCGGGACCCCCGTGGGCTACACCTTC.

V usage is TRBV18 and J usage is TRBJ1-2; TRBD1 agrees at 9 bases. The CDR3 has 16 amino acids. Unmatched junction bases numbered 9, after V lost 1 base and J lost 6 bases. Germline V gene lookup returns CDR1 KGHSH and CDR2 LQKENI. CDR3 nucleotides: TGTGCCAGCTCACCACAGGTCGAGACAGGGGGTGATGGCTACACCTTC. Translated, it gives CASSPQVETGGDGYTF.

The CDR3 DNA reads as TGTGCCAGCAGCGCGGGGCAGCAAGAGACCCAGTACTTC. This codes for CASSAGQQETQYF. The rearrangement links TRBV5-4 to TRBJ2-5, with a weak D call TRBD2 (6 bases). CDR1 SGHNT and CDR2 YYREEE come from the germline V gene (reference sequence). The CDR3 is made up of 13 amino acids. The germline V and J ends were trimmed by 4 bases and 2 bases, with 9 bases remaining between them.

This chain joins TRBV2 and TRBJ2-7; 11 bases align to TRBD2. Germline V gene data show CDR1 as SNHLY and CDR2 as FYNNEI. Losses at the gene ends were 8 bases for V and 2 bases for J; bases not matched to a gene: 8. The CDR3 consists of 15 residues. This chain's CDR3 is CASGASGGSTYEQYF. CDR3 nucleotides: TGTGCCAGCGGCGCTAGCGGGGGGTCCACCTACGAGCAGTACTTC.

The chain recombines TRBV5-1 with TRBJ1-2; D gene uncertain. Germline values: CDR1 SGHRS, CDR2 YFSETQ. The CDR3 loop spans 12 amino acids. V was shortened by 0 bases and J by 4 bases, with 4 bases between the two germline ends. Here the CDR3 DNA reads TGCGCCAGCAGCTTGGAGCCCTATGGCTACACCTTC. Translating gives CASSLEPYGYTF.

This rearrangement joins TRBV14 to TRBJ1-2; D may be TRBD1 (5 bases). The CDR3 has 13 residues. The germline CDR1 and CDR2 sequences are SGHDN and FVKESK. Trimming pared 1 base from V and 5 bases from J, leaving 8 bases between. The CDR3 loop reads CASSQGEGYGYTF. CDR3 nucleotide sequence: TGTGCCAGCAGCCAAGGGGAGGGGTATGGCTACACCTTC.

The chain links TRBV27 to TRBJ1-6; TRBD1 matches at 9 bases. Trimming took 6 bases from V and 1 from J; bases not matched to a gene: 1. CDR1 MNHEY and CDR2 SMNVEV come from the germline V gene (reference sequence). This CDR3 region has 15 residues. CDR3 nucleotides: TGTGCCAGCAGGACAGGGGGGTCCTATAATTCACCCCTCCACTTT. This codes for CASRTGGSYNSPLHF.

The chain recombines TRBV10-3 with TRBJ1-1, with TRBD1 as a possible D gene (6 bases). The germline gives CDR1 ENHRY, CDR2 SYGVKD. The CDR3 is 14 amino acids. V was shortened by 10 bases and J by 5 bases, with 20 bases between the two germline ends. The CDR3 DNA reads as TGTGCCACAAGGGCGGAGGACAGAGGAACTGAAGCTTTCTTT. Encoded protein: CATRAEDRGTEAFF.

The CDR3 is CASGNGLGTQETQYF. The CDR3 DNA sequence: TGTGCCAGCGGAAACGGGTTAGGTACCCAAGAGACCCAGTACTTC. The V and J genes are TRBV6-1 and TRBJ2-5; D is ambiguous. Looked up from germline, CDR1 is MNHNS and CDR2 is SASEGT. The V and J ends lost 8 bases and 1 base respectively, with 17 bases between them. The CDR3 sequence is 15 residues long.

The chain couples TRBV6-5 to TRBJ1-3; tentative D call: TRBD1 (6 bases). CDR1 and CDR2 from the germline V gene are MNHEY and SVGAGI. The V end was cut by 11 bases, the J end by 2 bases, with 16 bases between. The CDR3 is 14 amino acids. The CDR3 here is CAVGAGFAGNTIYF. CDR3 sequence (DNA): TGTGCCGTGGGGGCAGGGTTCGCTGGAAACACCATATATTTT.

This chain joins TRBV5-1 and TRBJ2-2, with D maybe TRBD1 (6 bases). V shed 2 bases and J shed 7 bases, with 15 bases lying between them. Germline V gene lookup returns CDR1 SGHRS and CDR2 YFSETQ. This CDR3 has 15 amino acids. The chain's CDR3 is CASSFQGRRDGELFF. The CDR3 region has the DNA TGCGCCAGCAGCTTTCAGGGGCGAAGAGACGGGGAGCTGTTTTTT.

V gene TRBV5-4 combines with J gene TRBJ2-4; tentative D call: TRBD2 (5 bases). Germline CDR1 is SGHNT and CDR2 is YYREEE (reference sequence). The CDR3 contains 13 residues. Trimming stripped 1 base from V and 7 bases from J, with 9 bases between. Here the CDR3 reads CASSLPGSNIQYF. In DNA form, the CDR3 reads TGTGCCAGCAGCTTGCCGGGGAGTAACATTCAGTACTTC. Combining the CDR3 with reference TRBV5-4 and TRBJ2-4 gives the whole variable domain ETGVTQSPTHLIKTRGQQVTLRCSSQSGHNTVSWYQQALGQGPQFIFQYYREEENGRGNFPPRFSGLQFPNYSSELNVNALELDDSALYLCASSLPGSNIQYFGAGTRLSVL.

The J gene is TRBJ1-1, the V gene TRBV19; possible D gene TRBD1, 6 bases. The germline CDR1 and CDR2 sequences are LNHDA and SQIVND (reference sequence). This CDR3 is 13 amino acids long. The V end was cut by 6 bases, the J end by 11 bases, with 19 bases between. CDR3 DNA sequence: TGTGCCAGTAGCAACGGCGGGGGCTCTGTCGCTTTCTTT. Translated, it gives CASSNGGGSVAFF.

This chain uses TRBV7-6 with TRBJ2-5, with 10 bases matching TRBD2. CDR3 length: 14 residues. V lost 5 bases to trimming and J lost 5 bases; unmatched junction nucleotides: 5. Per germline, CDR1 SGHVS and CDR2 FNYEAQ. The CDR3 region has the DNA TGTGCCAGCAGCCCCCAGCGGGGGGGGGAGACCCAGTACTTC. It specifies CASSPQRGGETQYF.

This clone was observed a handful of times. This sequence joins TRBV2 and TRBJ1-2; D remains ambiguous. Trimming cost V 0 bases and J 4 bases, with 6 bases left between them. The CDR3 consists of 13 residues. Per germline, CDR1 SNHLY and CDR2 FYNNEI. The CDR3 reads CASSEAVGYGYTF. DNA for the CDR3: TGTGCCAGCAGTGAAGCGGTCGGCTATGGCTACACCTTC.

This chain uses TRBV7-3 with TRBJ2-3; TRBD2 is a possible D gene (6 bases). Between the trimmed V and J ends, which lost 0 bases and 3 bases, there was a span of 10 bases. This CDR3 spans 15 amino acids. Germline V lookup: CDR1 SGHTA, CDR2 FQGTGA. The CDR3 here is CASSLTRGPTDTQYF. DNA of the CDR3: TGTGCCAGCAGCTTAACGCGGGGTCCAACAGATACGCAGTATTTT.

The chain's CDR3 is CASSLGSRGQPHNEQFF. The CDR3 coding sequence is TGTGCCAGCAGCTTGGGGTCGCGGGGGCAACCACATAATGAGCAGTTCTTC. This chain links TRBV13 with TRBJ2-1; TRBD2 might be the D (7 bases). Trimming took off 3 bases at V and 7 bases at J, with 22 bases between the two ends. The germline V gene has CDR1 PRHDT and CDR2 FYEKMQ (reference sequence). The CDR3 is made up of 17 amino acids. The variable domain in full, with the rest retrieved from reference TRBV13 and TRBJ2-1, is AAGVIQSPRHLIKEKRETATLKCYPIPRHDTVYWYQQGPGQDPQFLISFYEKMQSDKGSIPDRFSAQQFSDYHSELNMSSLELGDSALYFCASSLGSRGQPHNEQFFGPGTRLTVL.

The V and J genes are TRBV6-6 and TRBJ2-7; TRBD1 matches at 8 bases. The ends lost 2 bases at V and 2 bases at J; junction bases unmatched: 5. The CDR3 is made up of 15 amino acids. CDR1 is MNHNY, CDR2 SVGAGI, per germline (reference sequence). The CDR3 region has the DNA TGTGCCAGCAGTTACGGGACAGGTGGTCCCTACGAGCAGTACTTC. Protein product: CASSYGTGGPYEQYF.

V and J are TRBV29-1 and TRBJ2-4; D is unresolved. CDR3 length: 16 amino acids. With 0 bases removed from V and 3 bases from J, the gap between germline ends came to 15 bases. The germline V gene has CDR1 SQVTM and CDR2 ANQGSEA. Here the CDR3 DNA reads TGCAGCGTTGAAGATCTCGTCCGGGTTGGCAAAAACATTCAGTACTTC. Translating gives CSVEDLVRVGKNIQYF.

CDR3 DNA sequence: TGTGCCAGCAGTTACTCTCGCATAGCTAGTATTCGGACCCAGTACTTC. Amino acids: CASSYSRIASIRTQYF. The rearrangement links TRBV6-6 to TRBJ2-5, with unresolved D. The CDR3 totals 16 residues. V lost 0 bases, J lost 7 bases, and 18 bases lay in between. Germline V gene sequence: CDR1 MNHNY, CDR2 SVGAGI (reference sequence).

This clone was seen a handful of times. The chain's CDR3 is CASSLHRLTEAFF. In DNA form, the CDR3 reads TGTGCCAGCAGCCTGCACAGGCTCACTGAAGCTTTCTTT. The J gene is TRBJ1-1, the V gene TRBV11-3; a possible D gene is TRBD1 (5 bases). V was cut by 5 bases and J by 4 bases, with 11 bases left in between. Germline CDR1 SGHNT, CDR2 YENEEA. This CDR3 is 13 amino acids long.

The genes are TRBV4-1 and TRBJ2-2; no clear D gene. CDR3 length: 18 amino acids. Germline V CDR1 and CDR2: MGHRA, YSYEKL. V lost 0 bases, J lost 0 bases, and 14 bases lay in between. CDR3 bases: TGCGCCAGCAGCCAAGAAGGCGTCGGGTCGGCGAACACCGGGGAGCTGTTTTTT. As protein: CASSQEGVGSANTGELFF.

This chain joins TRBV6-6 and TRBJ2-7; D is undetermined. The CDR3 sequence is 13 residues long. Trimming shortened V by 2 bases and J by 4 bases, and 9 bases separated the two germline ends. Germline V gene lookup returns CDR1 MNHNY and CDR2 SVGAGI (reference sequence). The CDR3 DNA is TGTGCCAGCAGTTACCGTGCGGCTTACGAGCAGTACTTC. This codes for CASSYRAAYEQYF.

The sample holds one count of this clone. The chain is built from TRBV19 and TRBJ1-5; TRBD1 might be the D (5 bases). This CDR3 region has 14 residues. Germline-derived CDR1 and CDR2 are LNHDA and SQIVND (reference sequence). Trimming took 1 base from V and 4 from J, leaving 8 bases between them. The CDR3 region is CASSIGGTNQPQHF. DNA of the CDR3: TGTGCCAGTAGTATAGGGGGGACTAATCAGCCCCAGCATTTT.